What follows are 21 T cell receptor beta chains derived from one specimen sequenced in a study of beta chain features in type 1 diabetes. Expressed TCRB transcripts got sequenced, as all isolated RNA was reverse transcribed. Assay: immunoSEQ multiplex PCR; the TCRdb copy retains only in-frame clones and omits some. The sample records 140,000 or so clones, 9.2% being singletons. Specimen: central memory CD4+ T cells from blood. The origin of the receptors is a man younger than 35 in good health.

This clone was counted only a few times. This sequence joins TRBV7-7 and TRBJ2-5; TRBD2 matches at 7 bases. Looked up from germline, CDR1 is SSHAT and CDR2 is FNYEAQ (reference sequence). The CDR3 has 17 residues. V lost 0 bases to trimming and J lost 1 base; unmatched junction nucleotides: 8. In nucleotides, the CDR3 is TGTGCCAGCAGCTTAGCGTTGGCGGGGGACTCCCAAGAGACCCAGTACTTC. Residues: CASSLALAGDSQETQYF.

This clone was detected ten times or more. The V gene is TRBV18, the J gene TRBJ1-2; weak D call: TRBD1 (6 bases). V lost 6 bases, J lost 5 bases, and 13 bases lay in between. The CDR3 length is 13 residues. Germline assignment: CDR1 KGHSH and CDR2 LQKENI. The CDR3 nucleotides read TGTGCCAGCTCCCCGGACAGAACGTATGGCTACACCTTC. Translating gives CASSPDRTYGYTF.

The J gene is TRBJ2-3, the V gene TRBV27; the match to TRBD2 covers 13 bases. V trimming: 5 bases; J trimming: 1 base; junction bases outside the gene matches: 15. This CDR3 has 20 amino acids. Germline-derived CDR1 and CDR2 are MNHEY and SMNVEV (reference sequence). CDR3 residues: CASSLRTRTSGGGGTDTQYF. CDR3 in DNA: TGTGCCAGCAGTCTACGCACCCGGACTAGCGGGGGCGGGGGCACAGATACGCAGTATTTT.

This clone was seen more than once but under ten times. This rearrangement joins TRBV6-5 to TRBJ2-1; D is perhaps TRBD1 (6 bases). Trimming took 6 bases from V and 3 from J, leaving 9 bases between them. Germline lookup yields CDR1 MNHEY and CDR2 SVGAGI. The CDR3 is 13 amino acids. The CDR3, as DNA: TGTGCCAGCAGACAGGGACGCTACAATGAGCAGTTCTTC. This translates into CASRQGRYNEQFF.

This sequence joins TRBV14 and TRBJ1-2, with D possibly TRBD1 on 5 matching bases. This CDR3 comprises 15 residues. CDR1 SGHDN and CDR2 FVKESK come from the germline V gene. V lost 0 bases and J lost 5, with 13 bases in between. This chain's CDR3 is CASSQEGRAGYGYTF. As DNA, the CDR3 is TGTGCCAGCAGCCAAGAAGGCAGGGCAGGGTATGGCTACACCTTC.

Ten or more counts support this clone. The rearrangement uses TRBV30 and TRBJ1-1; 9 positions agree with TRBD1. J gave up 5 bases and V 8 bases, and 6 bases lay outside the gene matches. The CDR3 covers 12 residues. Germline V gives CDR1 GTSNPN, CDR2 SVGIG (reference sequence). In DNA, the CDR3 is TGTGCCGGAGGACAGGGGAAGACTGAAGCTTTCTTT. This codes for CAGGQGKTEAFF.

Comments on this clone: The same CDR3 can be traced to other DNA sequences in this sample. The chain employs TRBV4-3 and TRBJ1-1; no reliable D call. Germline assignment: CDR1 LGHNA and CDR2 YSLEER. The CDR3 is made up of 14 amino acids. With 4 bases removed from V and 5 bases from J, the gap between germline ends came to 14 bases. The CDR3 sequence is CASSRGGSETEAFF. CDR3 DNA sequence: TGCGCCAGCAGCCGCGGAGGGTCGGAGACTGAAGCTTTCTTT.

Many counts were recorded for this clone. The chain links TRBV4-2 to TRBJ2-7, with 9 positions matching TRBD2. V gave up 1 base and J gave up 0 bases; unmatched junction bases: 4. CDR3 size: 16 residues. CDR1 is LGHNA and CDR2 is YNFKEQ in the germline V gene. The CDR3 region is CASSQAQRGDSYEQYF. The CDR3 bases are TGTGCCAGCAGCCAAGCGCAGCGGGGGGACTCCTACGAGCAGTACTTC.

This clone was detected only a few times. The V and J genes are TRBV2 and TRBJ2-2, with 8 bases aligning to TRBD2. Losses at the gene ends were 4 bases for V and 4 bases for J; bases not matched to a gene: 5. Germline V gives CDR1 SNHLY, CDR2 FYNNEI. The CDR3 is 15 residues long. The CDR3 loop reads CASSVSGAGTGELFF. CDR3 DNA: TGTGCCAGCAGTGTTAGCGGGGCGGGCACCGGGGAGCTGTTTTTT.

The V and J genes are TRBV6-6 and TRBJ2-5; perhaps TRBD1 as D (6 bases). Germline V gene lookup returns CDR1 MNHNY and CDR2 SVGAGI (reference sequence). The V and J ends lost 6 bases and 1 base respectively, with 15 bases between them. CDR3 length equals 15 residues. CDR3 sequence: CASRGHRGGQETQYF. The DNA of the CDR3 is TGTGCCAGCAGAGGCCATAGAGGGGGCCAAGAGACCCAGTACTTC.

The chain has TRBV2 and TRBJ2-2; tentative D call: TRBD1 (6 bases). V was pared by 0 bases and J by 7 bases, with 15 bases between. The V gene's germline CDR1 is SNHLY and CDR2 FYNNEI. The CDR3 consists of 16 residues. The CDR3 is CASSEAPGPGVGELFF. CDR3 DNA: TGTGCCAGCAGTGAAGCTCCGGGACCAGGGGTCGGGGAGCTGTTTTTT. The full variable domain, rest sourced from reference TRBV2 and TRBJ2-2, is EPEVTQTPSHQVTQMGQEVILRCVPISNHLYFYWYRQILGQKVEFLVSFYNNEISEKSEIFDDQFSVERPDGSNFTLKIRSTKLEDSAMYFCASSEAPGPGVGELFFGEGSRLTVL.

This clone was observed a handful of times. The CDR3 spells CASSLDLGGWWYF. DNA of the CDR3: TGTGCCAGCAGCTTAGATCTCGGGGGATGGTGGTACTTC. The V call is TRBV7-2, the J call TRBJ2-7; TRBD2 is a possible D gene (6 bases). This CDR3 has 13 residues. Germline CDR1 reads SGHTA; CDR2 reads FQGNSA. Trimming shortened V by 1 base and J by 12 bases, and 16 bases separated the two germline ends.

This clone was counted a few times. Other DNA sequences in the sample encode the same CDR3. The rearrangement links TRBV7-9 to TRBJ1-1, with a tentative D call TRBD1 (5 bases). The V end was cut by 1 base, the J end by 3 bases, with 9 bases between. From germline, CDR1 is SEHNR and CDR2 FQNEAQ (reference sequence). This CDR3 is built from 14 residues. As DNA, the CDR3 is TGTGCCAGCAGCTTAGGGCAGGGTGACACTGAAGCTTTCTTT. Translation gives CASSLGQGDTEAFF.

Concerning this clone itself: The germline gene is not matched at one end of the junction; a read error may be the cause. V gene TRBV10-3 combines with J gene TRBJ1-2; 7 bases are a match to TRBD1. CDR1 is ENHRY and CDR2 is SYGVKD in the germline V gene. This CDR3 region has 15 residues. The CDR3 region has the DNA TGTGCCATCAGTGAGTCGACAGGGCAGCGATATGACTACACCTTC. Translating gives CAISESTGQRYDYTF.

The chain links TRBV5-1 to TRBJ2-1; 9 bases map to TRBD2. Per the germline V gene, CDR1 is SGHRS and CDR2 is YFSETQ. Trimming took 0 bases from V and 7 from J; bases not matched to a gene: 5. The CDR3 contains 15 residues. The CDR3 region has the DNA TGCGCCAGCAGCTTGGGCGGGGGGGCCAAAAATGAGCAGTTCTTC. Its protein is CASSLGGGAKNEQFF.

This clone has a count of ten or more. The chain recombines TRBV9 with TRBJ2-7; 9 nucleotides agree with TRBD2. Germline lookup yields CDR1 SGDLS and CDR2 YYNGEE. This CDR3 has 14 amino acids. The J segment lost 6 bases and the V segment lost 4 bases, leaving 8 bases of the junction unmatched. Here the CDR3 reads CASSPSGGRGEQYF. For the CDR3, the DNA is TGTGCCAGCAGCCCCAGCGGGGGGCGGGGCGAGCAGTACTTC. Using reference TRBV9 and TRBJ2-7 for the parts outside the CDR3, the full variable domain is DSGVTQTPKHLITATGQRVTLRCSPRSGDLSVYWYQQSLDQGLQFLIQYYNGEERAKGNILERFSAQQFPDLHSELNLSSLELGDSALYFCASSPSGGRGEQYFGPGTRLTVT.

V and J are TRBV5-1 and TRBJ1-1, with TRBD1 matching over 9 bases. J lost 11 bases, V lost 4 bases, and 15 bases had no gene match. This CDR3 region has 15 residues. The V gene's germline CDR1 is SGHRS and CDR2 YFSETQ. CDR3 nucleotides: TGCGCCAGCAGCCCGAAGGGGACAGGGTCCTTGAGGGCTTTCTTT. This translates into CASSPKGTGSLRAFF.

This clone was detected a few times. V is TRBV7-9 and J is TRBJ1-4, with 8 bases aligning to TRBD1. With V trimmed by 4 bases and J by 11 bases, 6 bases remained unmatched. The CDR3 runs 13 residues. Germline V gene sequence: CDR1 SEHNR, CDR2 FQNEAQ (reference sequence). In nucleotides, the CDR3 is TGTGCCAGCAGCTCCTTAGACAGGGGCAAACTGTTTTTT. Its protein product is CASSSLDRGKLFF.

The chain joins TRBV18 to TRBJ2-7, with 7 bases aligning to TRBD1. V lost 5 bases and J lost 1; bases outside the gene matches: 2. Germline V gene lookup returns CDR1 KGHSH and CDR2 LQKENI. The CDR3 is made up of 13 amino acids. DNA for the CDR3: TGTGCCAGCTCAGGGGACAGTTCCTACGAGCAGTACTTC. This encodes CASSGDSSYEQYF. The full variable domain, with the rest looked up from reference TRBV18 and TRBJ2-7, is NAGVMQNPRHLVRRRGQEARLRCSPMKGHSHVYWYRQLPEEGLKFMVYLQKENIIDESGMPKERFSAEFPKEGPSILRIQQVVRGDSAAYFCASSGDSSYEQYFGPGTRLTVT.

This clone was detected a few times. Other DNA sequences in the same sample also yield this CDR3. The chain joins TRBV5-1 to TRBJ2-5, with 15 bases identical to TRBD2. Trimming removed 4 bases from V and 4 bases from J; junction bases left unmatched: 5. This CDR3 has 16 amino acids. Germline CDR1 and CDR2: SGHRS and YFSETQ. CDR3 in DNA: TGCGCCAGCAGCCTAAGGACTAGCGGGGGGGGAGAGACCCAGTACTTC. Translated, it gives CASSLRTSGGGETQYF.

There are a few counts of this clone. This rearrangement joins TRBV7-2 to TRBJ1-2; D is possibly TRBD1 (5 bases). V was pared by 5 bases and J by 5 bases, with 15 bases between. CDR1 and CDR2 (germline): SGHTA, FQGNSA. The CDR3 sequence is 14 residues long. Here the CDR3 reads CASSPGREGYGYTF. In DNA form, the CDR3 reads TGTGCCAGCAGCCCCGGGAGGGAGGGGTATGGCTACACCTTC.